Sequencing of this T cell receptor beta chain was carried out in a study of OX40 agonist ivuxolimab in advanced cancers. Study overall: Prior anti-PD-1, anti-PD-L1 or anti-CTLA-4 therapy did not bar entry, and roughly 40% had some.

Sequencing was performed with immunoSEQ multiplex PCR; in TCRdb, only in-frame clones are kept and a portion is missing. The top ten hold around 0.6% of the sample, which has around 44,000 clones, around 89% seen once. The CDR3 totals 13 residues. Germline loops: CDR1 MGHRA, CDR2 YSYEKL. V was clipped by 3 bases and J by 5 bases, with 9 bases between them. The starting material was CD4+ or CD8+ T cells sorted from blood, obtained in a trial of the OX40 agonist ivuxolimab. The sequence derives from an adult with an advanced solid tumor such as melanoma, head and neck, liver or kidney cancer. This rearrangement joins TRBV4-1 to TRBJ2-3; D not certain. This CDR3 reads CASSHLDRDTQYF. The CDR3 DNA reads TGCGCCAGCAGCCACCTAGACCGAGATACGCAGTATTTT.